This T cell receptor (beta chain) was sequenced for a study of identical twins. Study-level points and caveats: Conclusions rested on cross-sectional statistics rather than following the same donors. Clonotypes of the beta chain that were abundant in cord blood carried fewer insertions (memory repertoires showed none). Twins shared beta out-of-frame sequences in excess, but this excess was weaker.

CDR1 is GTSNPN and CDR2 is SVGIG in the germline V gene (reference sequence). This CDR3 comprises 12 residues. This clonotype was observed a handful of times. What it recognizes is unknown. A universal primer site was added by template switching, and unique molecular identifiers were carried by the cDNA. TCRdb reanalysed the 5' RACE reads using MiXCR and keeps one entry per CDR3 protein. The sample contains under 450,000 distinct CDR3 sequences, around 18% of which appear only once. The TCR originated in a man in his fifties in good health. V gene TRBV30 combines with J gene TRBJ1-2, with TRBD1 identical over 8 bases. The sequenced sample consisted of naive T cells sorted from blood. CDR3: CANPQGADGYTF. The CDR3 nucleotides are TGTGCGAACCCGCAGGGGGCGGATGGCTACACCTTC. Full variable domain (remainder filled in from reference TRBV30 and TRBJ1-2): SQTIHQWPATLVQPVGSPLSLECTVEGTSNPNLYWYRQAAGRGLQLLFYSVGIGQISSEVPQNLSASRPQDRQFILSSKKLLLSDSGFYLCANPQGADGYTFGSGTRLTVV.